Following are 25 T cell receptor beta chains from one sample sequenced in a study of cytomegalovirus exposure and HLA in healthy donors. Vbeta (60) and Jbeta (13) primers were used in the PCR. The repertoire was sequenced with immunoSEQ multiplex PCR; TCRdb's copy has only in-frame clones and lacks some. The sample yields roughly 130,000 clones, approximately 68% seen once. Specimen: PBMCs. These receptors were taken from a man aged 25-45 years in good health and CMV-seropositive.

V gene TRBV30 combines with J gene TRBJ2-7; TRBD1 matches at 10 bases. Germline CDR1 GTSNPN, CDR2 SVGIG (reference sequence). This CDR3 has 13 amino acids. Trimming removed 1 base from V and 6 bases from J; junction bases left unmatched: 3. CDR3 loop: CAWSAGTGAEQYF. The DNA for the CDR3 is TGTGCCTGGAGTGCCGGGACAGGGGCCGAGCAGTACTTC.

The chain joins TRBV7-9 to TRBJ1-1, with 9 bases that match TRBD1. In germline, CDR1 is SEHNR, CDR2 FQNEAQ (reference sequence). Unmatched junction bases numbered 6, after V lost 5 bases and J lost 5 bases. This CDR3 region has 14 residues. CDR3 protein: CASSPQTGGTEAFF. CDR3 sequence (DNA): TGTGCCAGCAGCCCCCAGACAGGGGGTACTGAAGCTTTCTTT.

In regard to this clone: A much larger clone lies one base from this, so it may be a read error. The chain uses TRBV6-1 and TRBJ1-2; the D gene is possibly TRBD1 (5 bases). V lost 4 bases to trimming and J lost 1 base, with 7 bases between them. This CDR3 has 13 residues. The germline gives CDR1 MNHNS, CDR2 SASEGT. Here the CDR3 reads CASSVDSNYGYTF. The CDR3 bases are TGTGCCAGCAGTGTAGACAGTAACTATGGCTACACCTTC.

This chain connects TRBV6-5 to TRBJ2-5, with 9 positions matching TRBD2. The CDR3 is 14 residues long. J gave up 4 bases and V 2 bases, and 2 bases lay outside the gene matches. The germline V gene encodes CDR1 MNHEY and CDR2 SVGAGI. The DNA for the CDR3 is TGTGCCAGCAGTTACGCACTAGCGGGAGAGACCCAGTACTTC. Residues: CASSYALAGETQYF.

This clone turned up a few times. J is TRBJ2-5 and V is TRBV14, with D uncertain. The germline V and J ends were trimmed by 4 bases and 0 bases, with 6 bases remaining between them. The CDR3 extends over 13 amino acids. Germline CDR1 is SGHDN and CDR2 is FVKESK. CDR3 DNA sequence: TGTGCCAGCAGCCCAGTGGACCAAGAGACCCAGTACTTC. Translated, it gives CASSPVDQETQYF. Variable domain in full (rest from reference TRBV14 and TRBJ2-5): EAGVTQFPSHSVIEKGQTVTLRCDPISGHDNLYWYRRVMGKEIKFLLHFVKESKQDESGMPNNRFLAERTGGTYSTLKVQPAELEDSGVYFCASSPVDQETQYFGPGTRLLVL.

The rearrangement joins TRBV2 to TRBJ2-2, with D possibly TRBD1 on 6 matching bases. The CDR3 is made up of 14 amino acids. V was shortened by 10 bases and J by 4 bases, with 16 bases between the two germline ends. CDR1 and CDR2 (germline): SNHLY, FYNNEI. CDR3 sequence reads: CATHEGQLTGELFF. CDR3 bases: TGTGCCACCCATGAAGGACAGCTCACCGGGGAGCTGTTTTTT. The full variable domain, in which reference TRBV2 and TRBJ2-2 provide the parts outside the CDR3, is EPEVTQTPSHQVTQMGQEVILRCVPISNHLYFYWYRQILGQKVEFLVSFYNNEISEKSEIFDDQFSVERPDGSNFTLKIRSTKLEDSAMYFCATHEGQLTGELFFGEGSRLTVL.

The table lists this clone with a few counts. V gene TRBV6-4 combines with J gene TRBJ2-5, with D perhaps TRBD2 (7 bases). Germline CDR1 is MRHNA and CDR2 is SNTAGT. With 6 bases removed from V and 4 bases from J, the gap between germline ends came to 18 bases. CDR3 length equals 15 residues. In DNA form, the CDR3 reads TGTGCCAGCAGCTCCGGGACCGGGGGGCCAGAGACCCAGTACTTC. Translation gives CASSSGTGGPETQYF.

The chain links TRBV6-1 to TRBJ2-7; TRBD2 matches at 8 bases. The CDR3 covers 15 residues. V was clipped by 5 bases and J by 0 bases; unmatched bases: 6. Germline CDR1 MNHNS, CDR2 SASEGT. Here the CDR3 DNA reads TGTGCCAGCAGTCGGGCCAGCGGGAGCTCCTACGAGCAGTACTTC. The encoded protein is CASSRASGSSYEQYF.

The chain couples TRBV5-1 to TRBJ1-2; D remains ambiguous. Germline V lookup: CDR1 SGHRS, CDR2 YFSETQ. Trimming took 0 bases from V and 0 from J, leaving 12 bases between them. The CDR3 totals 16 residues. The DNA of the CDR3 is TGCGCCAGCAGCTTGGCCGGAGGAGCGACTAACTATGGCTACACCTTC. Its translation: CASSLAGGATNYGYTF.

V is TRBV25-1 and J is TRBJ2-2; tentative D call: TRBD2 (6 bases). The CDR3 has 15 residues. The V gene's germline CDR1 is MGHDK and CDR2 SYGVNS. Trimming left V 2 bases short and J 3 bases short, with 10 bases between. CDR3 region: CASSEVAVHTGELFF. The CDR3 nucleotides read TGTGCCAGCAGTGAAGTAGCGGTTCACACCGGGGAGCTGTTTTTT.

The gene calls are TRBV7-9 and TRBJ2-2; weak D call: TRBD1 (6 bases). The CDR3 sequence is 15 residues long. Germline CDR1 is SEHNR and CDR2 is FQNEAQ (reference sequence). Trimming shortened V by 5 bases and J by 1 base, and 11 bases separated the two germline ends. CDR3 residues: CASSTRTVNTGELFF. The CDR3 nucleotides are TGTGCCAGCAGCACCCGGACAGTGAACACCGGGGAGCTGTTTTTT.

The CDR3 DNA reads TGTGCCTGGAGTGTTTCTCAGGGAGGGATTTATAGCAATCAGCCCCAGCATTTT. Encoded protein: CAWSVSQGGIYSNQPQHF. V and J are TRBV30 and TRBJ1-5, with D perhaps matching TRBD1 (5 bases). Germline-derived CDR1 and CDR2 are GTSNPN and SVGIG (reference sequence). V lost 0 bases and J 0 bases, leaving 18 bases between the germline ends. The CDR3 totals 18 residues.

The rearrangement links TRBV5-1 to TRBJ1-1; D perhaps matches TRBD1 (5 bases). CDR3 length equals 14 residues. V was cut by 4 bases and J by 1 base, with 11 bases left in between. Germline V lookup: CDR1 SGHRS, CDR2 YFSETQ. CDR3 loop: CASSGYTGNTEAFF. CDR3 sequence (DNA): TGCGCCAGCAGCGGCTACACAGGGAACACTGAAGCTTTCTTT.

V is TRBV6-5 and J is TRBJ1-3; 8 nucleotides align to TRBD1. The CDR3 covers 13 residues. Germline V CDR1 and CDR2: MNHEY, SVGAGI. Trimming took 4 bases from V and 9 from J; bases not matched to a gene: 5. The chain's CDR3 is CASSSRTGTTIYF. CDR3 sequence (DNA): TGTGCCAGCAGTTCGAGGACAGGGACCACCATATATTTT.

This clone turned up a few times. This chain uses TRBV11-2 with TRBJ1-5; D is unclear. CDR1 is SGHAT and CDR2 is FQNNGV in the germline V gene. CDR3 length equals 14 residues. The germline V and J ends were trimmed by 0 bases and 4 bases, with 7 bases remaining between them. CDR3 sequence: CASSLEGLNQPQHF. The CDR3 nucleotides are TGTGCCAGCAGCTTAGAGGGCCTGAATCAGCCCCAGCATTTT.

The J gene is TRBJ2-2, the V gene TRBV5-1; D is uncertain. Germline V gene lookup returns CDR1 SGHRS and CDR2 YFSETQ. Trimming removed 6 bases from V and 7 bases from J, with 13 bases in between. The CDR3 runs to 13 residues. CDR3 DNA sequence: TGCGCCAGCAAGGTCGACCCTAGCGGGGAGCTGTTTTTT. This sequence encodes CASKVDPSGELFF.

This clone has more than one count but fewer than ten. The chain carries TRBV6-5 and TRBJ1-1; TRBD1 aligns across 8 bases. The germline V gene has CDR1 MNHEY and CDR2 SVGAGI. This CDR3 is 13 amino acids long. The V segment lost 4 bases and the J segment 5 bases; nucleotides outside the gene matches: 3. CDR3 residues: CASSSTGGTEAFF. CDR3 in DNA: TGTGCCAGCAGTTCCACAGGGGGGACTGAAGCTTTCTTT.

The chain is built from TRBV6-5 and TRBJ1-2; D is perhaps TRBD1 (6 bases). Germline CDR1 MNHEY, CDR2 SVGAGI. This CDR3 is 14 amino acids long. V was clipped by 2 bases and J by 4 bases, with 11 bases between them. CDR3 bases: TGTGCCAGCAGTTACGCCAGGACAGCCTATGGCTACACCTTC. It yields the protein CASSYARTAYGYTF.

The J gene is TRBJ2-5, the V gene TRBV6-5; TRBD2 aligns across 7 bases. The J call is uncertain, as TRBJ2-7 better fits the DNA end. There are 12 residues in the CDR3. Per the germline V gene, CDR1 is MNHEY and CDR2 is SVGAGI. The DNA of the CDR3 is TGTGCCAGCAGGGGGACTACCTACGAGCAGTACTTC. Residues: CASRGTTYEQYF.

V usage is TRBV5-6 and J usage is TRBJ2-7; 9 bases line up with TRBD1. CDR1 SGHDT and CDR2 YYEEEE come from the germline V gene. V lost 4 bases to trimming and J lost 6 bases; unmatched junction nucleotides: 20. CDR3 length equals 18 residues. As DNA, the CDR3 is TGTGCCAGCAGCCGAAATCGGGGACAGGGACCTCTAGATCTCGAGCAGTACTTC. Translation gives CASSRNRGQGPLDLEQYF.

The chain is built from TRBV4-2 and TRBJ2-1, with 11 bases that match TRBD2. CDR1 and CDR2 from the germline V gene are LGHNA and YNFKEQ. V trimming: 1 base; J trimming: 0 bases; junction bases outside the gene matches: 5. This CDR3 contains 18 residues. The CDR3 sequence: CASSQVHLAGGSYNEQFF. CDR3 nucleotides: TGTGCCAGCAGCCAAGTTCACCTAGCGGGAGGCTCCTACAATGAGCAGTTCTTC.

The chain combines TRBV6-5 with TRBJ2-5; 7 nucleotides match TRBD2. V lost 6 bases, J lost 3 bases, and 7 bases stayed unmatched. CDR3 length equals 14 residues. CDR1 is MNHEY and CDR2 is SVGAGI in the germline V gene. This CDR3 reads CASSPRLAEETQYF. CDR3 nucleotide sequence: TGTGCCAGCAGCCCTCGACTAGCAGAAGAGACCCAGTACTTC.

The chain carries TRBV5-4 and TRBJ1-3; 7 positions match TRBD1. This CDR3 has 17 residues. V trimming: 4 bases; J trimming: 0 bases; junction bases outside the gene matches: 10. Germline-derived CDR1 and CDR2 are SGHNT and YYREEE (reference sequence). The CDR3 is CASSLGQPRLSGNTIYF. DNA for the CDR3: TGTGCCAGCAGCCTGGGACAGCCGAGACTCTCTGGAAACACCATATATTTT.

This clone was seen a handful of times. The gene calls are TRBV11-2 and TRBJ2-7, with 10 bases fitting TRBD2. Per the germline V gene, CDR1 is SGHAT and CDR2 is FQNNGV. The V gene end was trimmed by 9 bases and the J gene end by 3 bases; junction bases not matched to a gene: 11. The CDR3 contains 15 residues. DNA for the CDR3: TGTGCCAGTGACTCTAGCGGGAGTGGTTTCTACGAGCAGTACTTC. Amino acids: CASDSSGSGFYEQYF.

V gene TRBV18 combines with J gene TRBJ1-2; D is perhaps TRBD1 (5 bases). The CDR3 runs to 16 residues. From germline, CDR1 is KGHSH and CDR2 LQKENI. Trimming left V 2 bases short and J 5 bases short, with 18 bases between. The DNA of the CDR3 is TGTGCCAGCTCACCAGGGGGGGACCTAAGCGGTTATGGCTACACCTTC. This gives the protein CASSPGGDLSGYGYTF.